A single T cell receptor beta chain is shown here with its context. Which antigen it targets is not known. No per-base quality is available; no much larger clone lies one base away. This entry comes from a study of PD-L1 blockade in urothelial cancer (TCRdb year 2017). Broadly, across the study: All patients started therapy around 2014 and received atezolizumab 1,200 mg intravenously every 3 weeks. About 85% of the 29 patients were males with bladder-origin urothelial cancer, and about 60% of the roughly 30 reported a prior smoking history. Pretreatment blood TCR-seq was available for nearly 30 patients, at least one posttreatment blood collection was obtained for 25 or so patients, and tumor TCR-seq was available for 25 or so patients. Patients had an ECOG performance status of 0 or 1 and had received between 0 and 3 prior chemotherapy regimens. Pretreatment tumor samples, along with matched peripheral blood serially collected before and after atezolizumab treatment, were subjected to TCR sequencing. In the same patients who had TCR sequencing, pretreatment tumors also underwent whole exome sequencing and RNA sequencing. A median of 141,255 T cells and approximately 83,000 unique TCRs was obtained from blood samples, and a median clonality of about 0.08 was observed. Progression-free survival longer than 6 months counted as durable clinical benefit, and TCR features were additionally tested against both progression-free and overall survival. Durable clinical benefit was achieved by nine patients and was not achieved by 20 patients. The study, an exploratory multi-omic analysis, examined somatic, immune and clinical correlates of response to PD-L1 blockade with atezolizumab in urothelial cancer. Blood samples were analyzed 3 weeks after the start of treatment (second dose) and 6 weeks after the start of treatment. What the research found in general, with its limitations: Patients with durable benefit showed greater expansion of tumor-associated TCR clones in peripheral blood 3 weeks after starting treatment (n of about 22, p = 0.022). A pretreatment peripheral blood TCR clonality below the median was linked to improved progression-free and overall survival. Because the sample size was small (n of about 30) and many of the analyses were exploratory, the results are meant to be hypothesis-generating.

To estimate absolute template abundance from read counts, synthetic TCR analog templates were spiked into each PCR. The immunoSEQ assay was used to amplify TCRbeta CDR3 regions from genomic DNA with bias-controlled V and J gene primers. Rearranged TCRbeta segments were sequenced at approximately 20X coverage. As for the original processing: Sequencing errors were corrected by clustering and CDR3s were annotated against IMGT to assign V, D and J genes. Only productive TCRbeta rearrangements were used in downstream analyses, excluding out-of-frame or stop-codon sequences. To compute clonality, Shannon entropy was normalized by the log of the number of unique productive sequences and then subtracted from one. Clones differing between time points or between blood and tumor were identified using Fisher's exact test with Benjamini-Hochberg correction, with an adjusted p below 0.01 applied as the threshold. TCRdb provides this immuneACCESS table in a form limited to in-frame rearrangements. Some clones are lacking; in checked studies, under half of them reflect an unresolved V gene, and why the rest are absent is not known. V and J calls and clone size are those listed in that table; D and trimming were worked out from the DNA. The sample has about 72,000 clones on record, approximately 80% of them singletons. The ten biggest clones cover 4.7% of the sample.

Ends trimmed: V by 5 bases, J by 8 bases; bases unmatched to a gene: 10. In the germline V gene, CDR1 corresponds to SGHRS and CDR2 to YFSETQ. Its CDR3 holds 15 amino acids, cysteine through phenylalanine. CDR3 DNA is the only sequence kept; it has 45 bases, read in frame from the first base. The cohort comprised fewer than 35 patients with locally advanced or metastatic urothelial carcinoma treated at Memorial Sloan Kettering on a trial protocol. Peripheral blood mononuclear cells were collected from each patient pretreatment and during treatment, giving between 1 and 8 total time points per patient. The Qiagen DNeasy Blood extraction kit was used to purify genomic DNA from total PBMCs and tumor samples. Collected pretreatment and during treatment, PBMCs were isolated and stored as previously described.

Recombination linked TRBV5-1 to TRBJ2-1, and 10 junction bases match TRBD2. This receptor was obtained from a man between 70 and 80 years old with urothelial cancer. The sequencing here drew on PBMCs, taken around atezolizumab (anti-PD-L1) treatment. The encoded CDR3 is CASRPTSGPRDEQFF. The nucleotides read TGCGCCAGCAGACCGACTAGCGGGCCTAGAGATGAGCAGTTCTTC.